This paragraph covers one T cell receptor beta chain sequence. Only one count was recorded for this clone. The antigen this receptor binds is unknown. Nothing much larger sits one base from this clone, and base qualities are not available. According to the germline V gene, CDR1 reads LGHNA and CDR2 reads YNFKEQ. The V and J ends are trimmed by 0 bases and 12 bases, leaving 18 bases between them. CDR3 length: 15 amino acids, cysteine to phenylalanine. Only the CDR3 portion is preserved as DNA: 45 bases, with reading frame beginning at the first base. The data were taken from a study of T cells in localized non-small cell lung cancer (dated by TCRdb to the early 2020s). With regard to the full study: T cell repertoires of approximately 250 early-stage NSCLC patients were analyzed, with tumors being compared against uninvolved tumor-adjacent lungs. The cohort consisted of 200 to 250 treatment-naive NSCLC patients whose localized lung tumors had been resected. The mean age of the NSCLC patients was around 65 years, with 120 to 150 men and 100 to 110 women. What the work shows at the level of the full study, not this receptor alone: Uninvolved tumor-adjacent lung showed the highest T cell clonality, higher than tumor, which suggests more focused antigenic responses in the uninvolved tumor-adjacent lung. Higher blood T cell density associated with longer overall survival, while higher adjacent-lung clonality associated with shorter survival. Because multi-region tumor sequencing was not done, intratumor heterogeneity could not be ruled out. A median of approximately 55 of the top 100 tumor clones were detected in paired uninvolved adjacent lung, and around 30 of these tumor clones were also found among the top 100 clones of the paired uninvolved adjacent lung. Since the design was exploratory, TCR variables were selected using unadjusted p-values with no false-discovery rate correction.

The immunoSEQ Assay was used to sequence TCR beta CDR3 regions from DNA. The original pipeline was this. T cell density was computed as TCR beta template counts normalized to usable DNA estimated by amplifying housekeeping genes. The preseqR package was used to estimate richness by extrapolating to 400,000 templates for PBMC samples and to 120,000 templates for tissue samples. Clonality was taken to be one minus Pielou's evenness. Differential abundance testing on productive amino-acid clonotypes, with a minimum total count of 5 and an alpha of 0.1, was used to identify tissue-enriched TCRs. The Jaccard Index and the Morisita Overlap Index were used to measure repertoire overlap between compartments. GLIPH grouped TCR beta CDR3s together with public tetramer-defined viral CDR3s, and a viral motif had to include at least three viral sequences and also show V-gene enrichment. The table was pulled from immuneACCESS by TCRdb, which kept in-frame rearrangements only. Such tables lose some clones; where checked, under half of the loss comes from unresolved V genes, and the rest has no known cause. V and J calls and clone size come straight from that table; D and trimming were deduced from the DNA. The sample table holds tens of thousands of clones, of which 86% were seen once. Roughly 6.9% of the sample comes from the top ten.

At diagnosis, tumor, uninvolved tumor-adjacent lung and peripheral blood were collected and then preserved as a mix of FFPE and fresh-frozen material. For TCR repertoire profiling, blood samples were analyzed in the form of peripheral blood mononuclear cells. The TCR sequence derives from a woman between 18 and 50 years old with stage III lung adenocarcinoma. This receptor chain uses TRBV4-2 and TRBJ2-1; the D call could be TRBD1 or TRBD2, with each sharing 5 bases. The sample in question was peripheral blood, obtained before any cancer treatment. The DNA sequence reads TGTGCCAGCAGCCAAGAACCGTCAACCGGGACGGGGCAGTTCTTC. Its coded protein is CASSQEPSTGTGQFF.